Listed below are T cell receptor beta chains from one sample, sequenced in a study of cytomegalovirus exposure and HLA in healthy donors. Measured with immunoSEQ multiplex PCR; TCRdb has only the in-frame clones, and not every one. Here the sample spans about 160,000 clones, roughly four fifths being singletons. Sequenced input: PBMCs. The origin of the receptors is a woman aged 50 to 60 in good health and CMV-seronegative. Each CDR3 is given with its conserved first and last residue. D genes are given only for firm matches. Where a row states a size, it is once, few, many or the class of an expanded clone; other rows omit it.

CASSFRAGYKVEAFF	TGTGCCAGCAGTTTTAGAGCGGGGTACAAAGTTGAAGCTTTCTTT	TRBV27	TRBJ1-1	-	-
CASSLDGRADYEQYF	TGTGCCAGCAGCTTGGACGGCAGGGCAGACTACGAGCAGTACTTC	TRBV5-6	TRBJ2-7	-	-
CSAGAGGFF	TGCAGTGCTGGGGCCGGGGGGTTCTTT	TRBV20-1	TRBJ1-1	few	-
CASSPGGVDTQYF	TGCGCCAGCAGCCCTGGGGGGGTAGATACGCAGTATTTT	TRBV5-1	TRBJ2-3	-	TRBD2
CASSYRDRPTDTQYF	TGTGCCAGCAGTTATAGGGACAGACCCACAGATACGCAGTATTTT	TRBV6-5	TRBJ2-3	-	TRBD1
CASSLSAGMYSNQPQHF	TGTGCCAGTAGTCTATCGGCAGGGATGTATAGCAATCAGCCCCAGCATTTT	TRBV19	TRBJ1-5	-	-
CASSLSGGRARYEQYF	TGTGCCAGCAGCTTGTCTGGCGGGAGGGCAAGGTACGAGCAGTACTTC	TRBV5-5	TRBJ2-7	-	TRBD2
CASSKNRGGYEQYF	TGTGCCAGCAGTAAGAATAGGGGGGGCTACGAGCAGTACTTC	TRBV28	TRBJ2-7	once	-
CASSPMVGLAGGYEQYF	TGTGCCAGCAGCCCAATGGTAGGACTAGCGGGAGGGTACGAGCAGTACTTC	TRBV4-2	TRBJ2-7	-	TRBD2
CASGTGKRGEQFF	TGTGCCAGCGGGACAGGGAAACGGGGTGAGCAGTTCTTC	TRBV9	TRBJ2-1	once	TRBD1
CASSGGQSSYNSPLHF	TGTGCCAGCAGCGGGGGACAGAGCTCCTATAATTCACCCCTCCACTTT	TRBV9	TRBJ1-6	-	TRBD1
CASSLEPGGELFF	TGCGCCAGCAGCTTGGAACCGGGCGGGGAGCTGTTTTTT	TRBV5-1	TRBJ2-2	-	-
CASSHLRQDNTGELFF	TGCGCCAGCAGCCACCTAAGACAGGACAACACCGGGGAGCTGTTTTTT	TRBV4-3	TRBJ2-2	-	-
CASSLGQGARNEQYF	TGTGCCAGCAGCTTGGGACAGGGGGCAAGGAACGAGCAGTACTTC	TRBV5-4	TRBJ2-7	-	TRBD1
CASTPGTSDTDTQYF	TGTGCCAGCACCCCCGGGACTAGCGACACAGATACGCAGTATTTT	TRBV2	TRBJ2-3	-	TRBD2
CASSLDGGQPQHF	TGTGCCAGCAGCTTAGACGGGGGTCAGCCCCAGCATTTT	TRBV7-6	TRBJ1-5	once	-
CASSLGDLALYEQFF	TGTGCCAGCAGCTTAGGGGACTTAGCTTTATATGAGCAGTTCTTC	TRBV13	TRBJ2-1	-	-
CASSRGGAGTGELFF	TGTGCCAGCAGCCGCGGGGGGGCCGGCACCGGGGAGCTGTTTTTT	TRBV13	TRBJ2-2	-	TRBD2
CASSEYYVGGHVGELFF	TGTGCCAGCAGTGAATATTACGTGGGAGGGCACGTCGGGGAGCTGTTTTTT	TRBV25-1	TRBJ2-2	-	TRBD2
CASSLRLGGTGTDTQYF	TGTGCCAGCAGCTTGAGGCTCGGAGGGACAGGCACAGATACGCAGTATTTT	TRBV5-4	TRBJ2-3	-	-
CASSVGGGAGQTQYF	TGTGCCAGCAGCGTGGGCGGGGGGGCCGGGCAGACCCAGTACTTC	TRBV9	TRBJ2-5	-	TRBD2
CASSPMQGTEAFF	TGTGCCAGCAGCCCGATGCAGGGCACTGAAGCTTTCTTT	TRBV5-4	TRBJ1-1	-	-
CASSQSVQGYGYTF	TGTGCCAGCAGCCAATCCGTCCAGGGGTATGGCTACACCTTC	TRBV14	TRBJ1-2	-	-
CASTYRGATEAFF	TGTGCCAGTACCTACAGGGGGGCCACTGAAGCTTTCTTT	TRBV19	TRBJ1-1	-	TRBD1
CASSENTQYF	TGTGCCAGCAGTGAGAATACGCAGTATTTT	TRBV6-5	TRBJ2-3	-	-
CASSTRQGKADTQYF	TGTGCCAGCAGCACCCGACAGGGGAAGGCAGATACGCAGTATTTT	TRBV11-3	TRBJ2-3	-	TRBD1
CASDRKDYEQYF	TGTGCCAGCGACAGGAAGGACTACGAGCAGTACTTC	TRBV6-1	TRBJ2-7	-	-
CASSLGVTGSNEKLFF	TGTGCCAGCAGTTTGGGGGTGACAGGAAGCAATGAAAAACTGTTTTTT	TRBV28	TRBJ1-4	-	-
CASSLAGAKSGGEQYF	TGTGCCAGCAGCTTAGCGGGGGCGAAATCCGGAGGCGAGCAGTACTTC	TRBV7-2	TRBJ2-7	-	-
CASSFGVAGVADTQYF	TGTGCCAGCAGCTTCGGGGTAGCGGGAGTTGCAGATACGCAGTATTTT	TRBV7-9	TRBJ2-3	once	TRBD2
CASSPGTGRYSNQPQHF	TGTGCCAGTAGTCCCGGGACAGGTCGCTATAGCAATCAGCCCCAGCATTTT	TRBV19	TRBJ1-5	-	TRBD1
CASSFSRNTEAFF	TGTGCCAGCAGCTTTTCGCGGAACACTGAAGCTTTCTTT	TRBV5-4	TRBJ1-1	-	-
CASSLVLASTDTQYF	TGTGCCAGCAGCTTAGTTCTAGCGAGCACAGATACGCAGTATTTT	TRBV7-9	TRBJ2-3	-	-
CAWSGGQGGTEAFF	TGTGCCTGGAGCGGGGGACAGGGTGGCACTGAAGCTTTCTTT	TRBV30	TRBJ1-1	-	TRBD1
CASSPNRKTGGHGYTF	TGTGCCAGCAGCCCGAATCGGAAGACAGGGGGCCATGGCTACACCTTC	TRBV5-4	TRBJ1-2	few	TRBD1
CSVEKTGSYEQYF	TGCAGCGTGGAAAAAACGGGGTCCTACGAGCAGTACTTC	TRBV29-1	TRBJ2-7	-	-
CASRGGGRNNEQFF	TGTGCCAGTAGAGGTGGGGGCCGAAACAATGAGCAGTTCTTC	TRBV19	TRBJ2-1	once	-
CASSLQTGTYEQYF	TGCGCCAGCAGCCTACAGACAGGGACCTACGAGCAGTACTTC	TRBV5-1	TRBJ2-7	-	TRBD1
CASSLAGLGDTQYF	TGCGCCAGCAGCTTGGCGGGACTCGGGGATACGCAGTATTTT	TRBV5-1	TRBJ2-3	-	-
CASSPRQGSDYGYTF	TGTGCCAGCAGTCCCCGTCAGGGATCGGACTATGGCTACACCTTC	TRBV27	TRBJ1-2	-	-
CASSQDAGASYNEQFF	TGCGCCAGCAGCCAAGATGCAGGGGCCTCCTACAATGAGCAGTTCTTC	TRBV4-1	TRBJ2-1	-	-
CASSSPGQGADEQYF	TGTGCCAGCAGTTCACCGGGACAGGGGGCGGACGAGCAGTACTTC	TRBV28	TRBJ2-7	once	TRBD1
CASSLGTGVSNQPQHF	TGTGCCAGCAGCTTAGGGACAGGGGTAAGCAATCAGCCCCAGCATTTT	TRBV7-2	TRBJ1-5	-	TRBD1
CSTSGDTDTQYF	TGCAGCACTAGCGGGGACACAGATACGCAGTATTTT	TRBV29-1	TRBJ2-3	-	TRBD2
CASSSQGNEQYF	TGTGCCAGCAGCTCACAGGGAAACGAGCAGTACTTC	TRBV11-2	TRBJ2-7	-	-
CASSPVPGTGVRTEAFF	TGTGCCAGCAGCCCCGTTCCCGGGACAGGGGTAAGGACTGAAGCTTTCTTT	TRBV27	TRBJ1-1	-	TRBD1
CASSSRLAASSYEQYF	TGCGCCAGCAGCTCCCGACTAGCGGCTAGCTCCTACGAGCAGTACTTC	TRBV5-1	TRBJ2-7	-	TRBD2
CASSLVGQGAFGTEAFF	TGTGCCAGCAGCTTGGTGGGACAGGGGGCTTTTGGAACTGAAGCTTTCTTT	TRBV5-8	TRBJ1-1	-	TRBD1
CATSRDPGYGYTF	TGTGCCACCAGCAGAGATCCAGGCTATGGCTACACCTTC	TRBV15	TRBJ1-2	-	-
CASSPHFTGTGYTF	TGTGCCAGCAGTCCACATTTTACAGGAACCGGCTACACCTTC	TRBV27	TRBJ1-2	-	-
CASTPGTGVYGYTF	TGTGCCAGTACCCCCGGGACAGGGGTCTATGGCTACACCTTC	TRBV19	TRBJ1-2	-	TRBD1
CASSFFGGRTEAFF	TGTGCCAGCAGCTTCTTCGGGGGGCGGACTGAAGCTTTCTTT	TRBV7-2	TRBJ1-1	-	-
CASSVSGTDNTGELFF	TGTGCCAGCAGCGTCTCCGGGACAGACAACACCGGGGAGCTGTTTTTT	TRBV5-6	TRBJ2-2	-	TRBD1
CASSRDRGEGLAFF	TGTGCCAGCAGTCGAGACAGGGGGGAAGGTTTAGCTTTCTTT	TRBV6-6	TRBJ1-1	once	TRBD1
CASNFRGNTEAFF	TGTGCCAGTAATTTCCGGGGGAACACTGAAGCTTTCTTT	TRBV19	TRBJ1-1	once	-
CASRSSLAGHNEQFF	TGTGCCAGCAGGTCGTCTCTAGCGGGGCATAATGAGCAGTTCTTC	TRBV5-5	TRBJ2-1	-	TRBD2
CASSVDRADYNEQFF	TGTGCCAGCAGCGTGGACAGGGCGGACTACAATGAGCAGTTCTTC	TRBV9	TRBJ2-1	-	TRBD1
CASSYSQGGDGYTF	TGTGCCAGCAGTTACTCCCAGGGGGGCGATGGCTACACCTTC	TRBV6-5	TRBJ1-2	-	TRBD1
CASSPGQGPLYEQYF	TGTGCCAGCTCACCCGGACAGGGGCCTCTCTACGAGCAGTACTTC	TRBV18	TRBJ2-7	-	TRBD1
CASSSRQGRGYEQYF	TGTGCCAGCAGCTCTCGACAAGGCCGTGGATACGAGCAGTACTTC	TRBV7-8	TRBJ2-7	-	-